The source of this T cell receptor (beta chain) is a study of T-cell reconstitution after alpha-beta-depleted transplantation in children. Trimming shortened V by 0 bases and J by 4 bases, and 11 bases separated the two germline ends. The CDR3 is 15 residues long. Per germline, CDR1 SGHRS and CDR2 YFSETQ. The library targeted TCRbeta and was prepared with unique molecular identifiers. Each CDR3 protein gets one entry after TCRdb re-called the PCR reads with MiXCR. The data contain some 450,000 distinct CDR3 sequences, approximately 41% of them seen just once; the ten biggest clones take up under 30%. The sample holds a few counts of this clonotype.

The gene calls are TRBV5-1 and TRBJ2-1; D unresolved. Specimen: PBMCs, collected before TCRalphabeta/CD19-depleted stem cell transplant. This receptor was obtained from a girl aged 2-10 years with aplastic anemia, due to receive a stem cell transplant. The CDR3 sequence is CASSLDPEVYNEQFF. DNA of the CDR3: TGCGCCAGCAGCTTGGATCCCGAGGTATACAATGAGCAGTTCTTC.